This T cell receptor (beta chain) was observed in a study of shared clonotypes between healthy human individuals (dated by TCRdb to the early 2020s). The study in broad terms: Two women and a few men aged 18 to 49 years were included in the cohort. Per donor, three plates each were used for CD4 naive and CD4 memory, two for CD8 naive, and one for CD8 memory. The study deeply sequenced blood TCR repertoires of roughly five healthy adults to estimate repertoire size and the extent of clonotype sharing between individuals. Different laboratories and diverse techniques were used to prepare libraries and sequence TCR repertoires, to increase sequencing depth and limit assay-specific biases. Each donor's leukapheresis produced roughly between about 0.8 and 8.9 billion PBMCs.

Note on this clone: Its antigen is still unknown. The sample holds no much larger clone one base away, and base qualities are not on file.

General conclusions and limits of the study: Even with the large sequencing depth, rarefaction of the sorted-subset datasets indicated that sequencing was incomplete. Roughly 5% of naive CD4, 3.5% of naive CD8, about 2.5% of memory CD4, and around 0.42% of memory CD8 clonotypes were shared across a handful of donors. Based on pairwise subsampling, the degree of clonotype sharing among donors was expected to be affected by sequencing depth. Because the study included a small number of donors, the genetic and exposure-history diversity represented was limited. Naive subsets generally had larger estimated clonotype richness than memory subsets. Compared with non-shared clonotypes, the clonotypes found in all four sorted-subset donors had higher generation probabilities. Sampling was restricted to blood, and TCR repertoires in tissue are likely to differ from TCR repertoires in blood.

From the cysteine through the phenylalanine, the CDR3 covers 18 amino acids. Just the 54-base CDR3 DNA is kept, in frame starting at base 1. V loses 4 bases at its end and J loses 2 bases; junction bases beyond the gene matches: 13. The germline V gene gives CDR1 as SGDLS and CDR2 as YYNGEE. Using the deep immunoSEQ assay, multiplex PCR amplified TCR CDR3 regions from genomic DNA. For each cell subset, the extracted genomic DNA was distributed evenly across all wells of several immunoSEQ 96-well plates, and each plate served as one replicate. Each replicate PCR for sorted subsets received about 210 ng genomic DNA, equal to roughly 30,000 T cell genomes. The purified libraries were quantified using a Qubit 3.0 fluorometer, sized with a Bioanalyzer 2100, and then quantified again using the KAPA Library Quantification kit. Every immunoSEQ 96-well plate was sequenced on a dedicated single-read 150-cycle Illumina NextSeq 550 flow cell. On the authors' methods: Because only junctional sequences without quality scores were contained in the immunoSEQ output, filtering matching that applied to full-length reads could not be performed. Sequences were annotated with PyIR, a Python wrapper for IgBLAST v1.9, and V/J genes and CDR3 were assigned using IMGT germline references. Reads were filtered out if the reads had weak V/J assignments (E-value above 1e-6), no CDR3, stop codons, out-of-frame junctions, or ambiguous translated residues. V3J clonotypes were defined by identical inferred V gene, J gene, and CDR3 amino acid sequence. Percentage overlap between repertoires was computed as shared unique clonotypes divided by the size of the smaller repertoire. Richness of each repertoire was evaluated using RTK rarefaction, the Chao1 estimator, and Recon v2.1 estimates of unobserved clonotypes. Generation probabilities were computed with OLGA for all TCRbeta clonotypes obtained by the gDNA method from several donors. Not all clones reach the TCRdb copy of this immuneACCESS table, which keeps in-frame sequences only. Checked studies attribute under half of the gap to unresolved V genes and leave the rest unexplained. V, J and clone size derive from that table, while D and trimming were established from the DNA sequence. The sample table records roughly 850,000 clones; 96% of these occur just once. Together, the top ten hold less than 0.25% of the sample.

CD8 naive samples were CD45RO-negative cells positively selected for CCR7, giving a CD45RA+CCR7+ population that excluded TemRA cells. The donors were healthy, HIV-negative adults who had no recently reported acute infections or vaccinations. All donors were Caucasian adults living in Nashville, Tennessee, USA. After blood collection by leukapheresis, PBMCs were isolated using Ficoll-Histopaque density gradient centrifugation and then cryopreserved in the vapor phase of liquid nitrogen. Purity and quantity of every magnetically sorted T cell population were checked by analytical flow cytometry. From each sorted fraction, genomic DNA was isolated and quantified by UV absorbance on a Nanodrop 2000c.

Here the chain combines TRBV9 and TRBJ1-2, with 11 junctional bases fitting TRBD1. The receptor's source is a man aged 25 to 40 in good health. Input material: naive CD8+ T cells sorted from blood. Read against the paper, the sample's cell subset or site label means: CD45RA+CCR7+. At the DNA level, the sequence is TGTGCCAGCAGCCTTAACCGGGACAGGGGGGAGATAAACTATGGCTACACCTTC. This gives the protein CASSLNRDRGEINYGYTF.